One sample yielded the 19 T cell receptor beta chains listed below, sequenced in a study of blood T cell repertoires in COVID-19. Measured with immunoSEQ multiplex PCR; TCRdb has only the in-frame clones, and not every one. The sample carries about 49,000 clones, 85% to 90% recorded once. The sequenced material came from peripheral blood. These receptors came from a human donor in a cohort sampled during active COVID-19.

This chain joins TRBV6-6 and TRBJ2-7, with 9 positions matching TRBD1. The germline V gene has CDR1 MNHNY and CDR2 SVGAGI (reference sequence). There are 15 residues in the CDR3. V shed 6 bases, J shed 4 bases, and the junction held 10 bases outside the gene matches. As DNA, the CDR3 is TGTGCCAGCAGCAAACCCGGGACAGGGACTTACGAGCAGTACTTC. Amino acids: CASSKPGTGTYEQYF.

The CDR3 here is CASSGRGTQYF. The CDR3 bases are TGTGCCAGCAGTGGGAGAGGTACGCAGTATTTT. This sequence joins TRBV2 and TRBJ2-3, with D unclear. Germline V CDR1 and CDR2: SNHLY, FYNNEI. Trimming stripped 4 bases from V and 8 bases from J, with 7 bases between. This CDR3 is 11 amino acids long.

This sequence joins TRBV5-4 and TRBJ2-1, with D tentatively TRBD2 (6 bases). Germline lookup yields CDR1 SGHNT and CDR2 YYREEE (reference sequence). V shed 2 bases and J shed 7 bases, with 10 bases lying between them. This CDR3 comprises 13 residues. As DNA, the CDR3 is TGTGCCAGCAGCTTAGCTAGCGCGAATGAGCAGTTCTTC. Translated, it gives CASSLASANEQFF.

This chain uses TRBV7-9 with TRBJ1-1; D is unclear. Trimming left V 5 bases short and J 4 bases short, with 17 bases between. Germline CDR1 reads SEHNR; CDR2 reads FQNEAQ (reference sequence). The CDR3 has 15 residues. The CDR3 region has the DNA TGTGCCAGCAGCCCATCTCGGGGTAGTACCACTGAAGCTTTCTTT. This gives the protein CASSPSRGSTTEAFF.

V and J are TRBV25-1 and TRBJ2-1; TRBD1 might be the D (6 bases). The V gene's germline CDR1 is MGHDK and CDR2 SYGVNS. The CDR3 sequence is 14 residues long. V dropped 8 bases and J dropped 5 bases, with 16 bases sitting between them. For the CDR3, the DNA is TGTGCCAGCTCCCGGACAGTAAATAACAATGAGCAGTTCTTC. Protein sequence: CASSRTVNNNEQFF.

J is TRBJ2-2 and V is TRBV18; 15 nucleotides align to TRBD2. V dropped 4 bases and J dropped 6; count of bases not matched to a gene: 12. The CDR3 length is 19 residues. Germline values: CDR1 KGHSH, CDR2 LQKENI. The CDR3 region is CASSRTNTGTSGRSGELFF. The CDR3, as DNA: TGTGCCAGCTCACGAACCAACACCGGGACTAGCGGGAGGTCCGGGGAGCTGTTTTTT.

V usage is TRBV18 and J usage is TRBJ2-7; possible D gene TRBD1, 8 bases. The V end lost 3 bases, the J end lost 3 bases, and 18 bases lay between the germline ends. The germline V gene has CDR1 KGHSH and CDR2 LQKENI. This CDR3 spans 16 amino acids. The CDR3 sequence: CASSPPDREGFYEQYF. CDR3 sequence (DNA): TGTGCCAGCTCACCTCCGGACAGGGAGGGCTTCTACGAGCAGTACTTC.

V is TRBV18 and J is TRBJ2-1; 13 bases align to TRBD2. Germline V gives CDR1 KGHSH, CDR2 LQKENI. V gave up 4 bases and J gave up 8 bases; unmatched junction bases: 5. The CDR3 sequence is 15 residues long. CDR3 sequence reads: CASSRRTSGSDEQFF. CDR3 nucleotides: TGTGCCAGCTCACGCCGGACTAGCGGGAGCGATGAGCAGTTCTTC.

V and J are TRBV28 and TRBJ2-7, with TRBD1 as a possible D gene (6 bases). Germline-derived CDR1 and CDR2 are MDHEN and SYDVKM. V dropped 5 bases and J dropped 0 bases, with 17 bases sitting between them. This CDR3 has 16 amino acids. The CDR3 is CASSQTGIPISYEQYF. DNA for the CDR3: TGTGCCAGCAGTCAAACAGGGATTCCAATCTCCTACGAGCAGTACTTC.

The CDR3: CASSWETRLERETQYF. The CDR3, as DNA: TGCGCCAGCAGCTGGGAGACTAGGTTGGAGCGGGAGACCCAGTACTTC. This chain connects TRBV5-1 to TRBJ2-5, with D possibly matching TRBD2 (6 bases). Trimming stripped 3 bases from V and 5 bases from J, with 20 bases between. The CDR3 runs to 16 residues. The germline V gene has CDR1 SGHRS and CDR2 YFSETQ.

This clone was recorded once. The rearrangement uses TRBV4-3 and TRBJ2-2, with 8 positions matching TRBD2. V lost 0 bases to trimming and J lost 5 bases; unmatched junction nucleotides: 8. This CDR3 is 17 amino acids long. Germline-derived CDR1 and CDR2 are LGHNA and YSLEER. The CDR3 reads CASSQDPAGGRTGELFF. CDR3 DNA sequence: TGCGCCAGCAGCCAAGATCCGGCGGGAGGCCGTACCGGGGAGCTGTTTTTT.

The V call is TRBV18, the J call TRBJ1-6; D is undetermined. CDR3 length: 16 residues. V was pared by 2 bases and J by 9 bases, with 17 bases between. CDR1 and CDR2 (germline): KGHSH, LQKENI. The CDR3 here is CASSPSTRIQASPLHF. CDR3 sequence (DNA): TGTGCCAGCTCACCAAGTACCAGGATCCAGGCTTCACCCCTCCACTTT. Full variable domain (rest looked up from reference TRBV18 and TRBJ1-6): NAGVMQNPRHLVRRRGQEARLRCSPMKGHSHVYWYRQLPEEGLKFMVYLQKENIIDESGMPKERFSAEFPKEGPSILRIQQVVRGDSAAYFCASSPSTRIQASPLHFGNGTRLTVT.

The chain couples TRBV7-3 to TRBJ2-3; 7 bases are a match to TRBD1. The germline V gene has CDR1 SGHTA and CDR2 FQGTGA. Germline trimming cut 3 bases from V and 1 base from J; bases unmatched to any gene: 4. The CDR3 extends over 15 amino acids. CDR3 nucleotide sequence: TGTGCCAGCAGCTTTACCACAGGGGGCACAGATACGCAGTATTTT. Its translation: CASSFTTGGTDTQYF.

This clone was found a few times. The V gene is TRBV28, the J gene TRBJ1-2; TRBD1 agrees at 7 bases. Germline CDR1 is MDHEN and CDR2 is SYDVKM. V shed 6 bases, J shed 8 bases, and the junction held 9 bases outside the gene matches. This CDR3 contains 13 residues. The CDR3 reads CASRPPGQRGYTF. The CDR3 DNA reads TGTGCCAGCAGACCGCCGGGACAGAGAGGCTACACCTTC.

The chain uses TRBV11-2 and TRBJ2-1; D is undetermined. V dropped 1 base and J dropped 3 bases, with 10 bases sitting between them. The CDR3 contains 15 residues. Germline-derived CDR1 and CDR2 are SGHAT and FQNNGV. CDR3 protein: CASSLGSVVYNEQFF. CDR3 in DNA: TGTGCCAGCAGCTTAGGATCGGTTGTCTACAATGAGCAGTTCTTC.

This clone was observed a few times. This chain links TRBV6-2 or TRBV6-3 with TRBJ2-1; 10 nucleotides agree with TRBD2. J gave up 2 bases and V 5 bases, and 3 bases lay outside the gene matches. Germline V gives CDR1 MNHEY, CDR2 SVGEGT. The CDR3 runs to 15 residues. As DNA, the CDR3 is TGTGCCAGCAGTGGAGCGGGAGGGCCCTACAATGAGCAGTTCTTC. Its translation is CASSGAGGPYNEQFF.

The chain employs TRBV10-1 and TRBJ1-2; D is unresolved. V gave up 3 bases and J gave up 10 bases, with 18 bases separating them. This CDR3 is built from 14 residues. The germline CDR1 and CDR2 sequences are WNHNN and SYGVQD (reference sequence). The CDR3 protein is CASSDNLEVEFYTF. DNA for the CDR3: TGCGCCAGCAGTGACAATTTGGAAGTGGAGTTCTACACCTTC.

This chain links TRBV29-1 with TRBJ2-7, with D possibly TRBD2 on 6 matching bases. Germline CDR1 and CDR2: SQVTM and ANQGSEA. Between the trimmed V and J ends, which lost 6 bases and 7 bases, there was a span of 19 bases. This CDR3 has 13 residues. In DNA, the CDR3 is TGCAGCGTCGGGGGACCGACATTGGGAGAGCAGTACTTC. It is translated as CSVGGPTLGEQYF.

The chain recombines TRBV4-1 with TRBJ1-4; D gene ambiguous. V lost 4 bases and J lost 2, with 20 bases in between. The germline V gene encodes CDR1 MGHRA and CDR2 YSYEKL. The CDR3 contains 18 residues. The CDR3, as DNA: TGCGCCAGCAGCCCCCAGCACCTCTGGGGAGCGACTAATGAAAAACTGTTTTTT. It codes for CASSPQHLWGATNEKLFF.